Listed below are T cell receptor beta chains from one sample, sequenced in a study of early T cells in non-severe SARS-CoV-2 infection. TCRdb re-called the 5' RACE reads through MiXCR, storing one row per CDR3 protein. The top ten clones hold approximately 2.6% of a sample with about 84,000 distinct CDR3 sequences, 12% of them seen once. Sequenced material: whole blood. The receptors derive from an adult who was a healthcare worker with PCR-confirmed SARS-CoV-2 infection or an uninfected control (not recorded which). The CDR3 runs from the conserved cysteine through the conserved F or W. Each record gives: J gene, clone size, V gene, D gene, CDR3 DNA, CDR3 protein. The D gene is left open where the match is weak. Clone size is stated in some rows and not others, as once, few, many or a class when expanded.

>TRBJ1-6|-|TRBV5-5|-
TGTGCCAGCAGCTTACCCGACTCCAGCAGTTCACCCCTCCACTTT
CASSLPDSSSSPLHF
>TRBJ2-1|-|TRBV13|TRBD2
TGTGCCAGCCAGCGACTAGCGGTCTACAATGAGCAGTTCTTC
CASQRLAVYNEQFF
>TRBJ2-7|few|TRBV20-1|-
TGCAGTTCAGGGGTTGTCCACGAGCAGTACTTC
CSSGVVHEQYF
>TRBJ2-7|many|TRBV11-2|TRBD1
TGTGCCAGCAGCTTCCCCGCGCCAGGGGGCCTCTCCTACGAGCAGTACTTC
CASSFPAPGGLSYEQYF
>TRBJ2-3|few|TRBV10-3|-
TGTGCCACCAGGGGGGTGGCAGATACGCAGTATTTT
CATRGVADTQYF
>TRBJ2-1|-|TRBV21-1|-
TGTGCCAGCTGTTACGGGAGGGCCAGCTATGAGCAGTTCTTC
CASCYGRASYEQFF
>TRBJ2-5|-|TRBV5-4|TRBD2
TGTGCCAGCAGGGGCGGGGGGGCCTCCGCACAAGAGACCCAGTACTTC
CASRGGGASAQETQYF
>TRBJ2-7|-|TRBV19|-
TGTGCCAGTAGTTTGAAGGTATTCTACGAGCAGTACTTC
CASSLKVFYEQYF
>TRBJ2-3|-|TRBV6-5|-
TGTGCCAGCAGTTACCTAGATACGCAGTATTTT
CASSYLDTQYF
>TRBJ1-4|few|TRBV30|-
TGTGCCTGGAGTGTGGCAGATGAAAAACTGTTTTTT
CAWSVADEKLFF
>TRBJ2-1|few|TRBV27|TRBD2
TGTGCCAGCAGTTTTGTGGCGGGAGGTGGGTTCAATGAGCAGTTCTTC
CASSFVAGGGFNEQFF
>TRBJ1-5|-|TRBV6-6|-
TGTGCCAGCAGCCCTACGACAGTTAGCAATCAGCCCCAGCATTTT
CASSPTTVSNQPQHF
>TRBJ1-2|-|TRBV10-2|-
TGCGCCAGCAGTGAGCCCACGCCGGGTGTGGCCTTC
CASSEPTPGVAF
>TRBJ1-1|once|TRBV7-8|-
TGTGCCAGCAGCTTATGGGGGAACACTGAAGCTTTCTTT
CASSLWGNTEAFF
>TRBJ1-2|-|TRBV3-1|TRBD1
TGTGCCAGCAGCCATCTCCACAGGGGGCTATCGTCAAACTATGGCTACACCTTC
CASSHLHRGLSSNYGYTF
>TRBJ1-1|-|TRBV9|TRBD1
TGTGCCAGCAGCGTAGGGACAGGGCTGAACACTGAAGCTTTCTTT
CASSVGTGLNTEAFF
>TRBJ2-7|-|TRBV11-2|-
TGTGCCAGCAGCCGAGCAAGGCAGGGCGCTTCCTACGAGCAGTACTTC
CASSRARQGASYEQYF
>TRBJ2-7|-|TRBV9|-
TGTGCCAGCAGCGCGGGCCTCTCCTACGAGCAGTACTTC
CASSAGLSYEQYF
>TRBJ2-7|many|TRBV7-9|TRBD2
TGTGCCAGCAGCTTCTGGCGGACTAGCGGGGGCTACGAGCAGTACTTC
CASSFWRTSGGYEQYF
>TRBJ1-5|-|TRBV28|-
TGTGCCAGCAGTTTCTGGGGCCTACTCAGTCAGCCCCAGCATTTT
CASSFWGLLSQPQHF